This TCR beta chain was documented in a study of cytomegalovirus exposure and HLA in healthy donors. General study points: Presence/absence analyses assumed roughly uniform sequencing depth across donors. CMV serostatus stood as the only immune exposure information on hand.

CDR3 length equals 17 residues. V lost 5 bases to trimming and J lost 1 base; unmatched junction nucleotides: 10. Germline V gives CDR1 MDHEN, CDR2 SYDVKM. For this clone: Its antigen is as yet unknown.

The PCR ran on 60 Vbeta and 13 Jbeta primers. Produced via immunoSEQ multiplex PCR; TCRdb's table is partial and in-frame only. The table records under 200,000 clones, approximately 73% of them present only once. This sequence was found in a young woman in good health and CMV-seropositive. The source material was PBMCs. The genes are TRBV28 and TRBJ2-7; 11 positions match TRBD1. CDR3: CASSPVGQGATSYEQYF. CDR3 sequence (DNA): TGTGCCAGCAGTCCCGTCGGACAGGGGGCGACTTCCTACGAGCAGTACTTC. Using reference TRBV28 and TRBJ2-7 for the parts outside the CDR3, the full variable domain is DVKVTQSSRYLVKRTGEKVFLECVQDMDHENMFWYRQDPGLGLRLIYFSYDVKMKEKGDIPEGYSVSREKKERFSLILESASTNQTSMYLCASSPVGQGATSYEQYFGPGTRLTVT.